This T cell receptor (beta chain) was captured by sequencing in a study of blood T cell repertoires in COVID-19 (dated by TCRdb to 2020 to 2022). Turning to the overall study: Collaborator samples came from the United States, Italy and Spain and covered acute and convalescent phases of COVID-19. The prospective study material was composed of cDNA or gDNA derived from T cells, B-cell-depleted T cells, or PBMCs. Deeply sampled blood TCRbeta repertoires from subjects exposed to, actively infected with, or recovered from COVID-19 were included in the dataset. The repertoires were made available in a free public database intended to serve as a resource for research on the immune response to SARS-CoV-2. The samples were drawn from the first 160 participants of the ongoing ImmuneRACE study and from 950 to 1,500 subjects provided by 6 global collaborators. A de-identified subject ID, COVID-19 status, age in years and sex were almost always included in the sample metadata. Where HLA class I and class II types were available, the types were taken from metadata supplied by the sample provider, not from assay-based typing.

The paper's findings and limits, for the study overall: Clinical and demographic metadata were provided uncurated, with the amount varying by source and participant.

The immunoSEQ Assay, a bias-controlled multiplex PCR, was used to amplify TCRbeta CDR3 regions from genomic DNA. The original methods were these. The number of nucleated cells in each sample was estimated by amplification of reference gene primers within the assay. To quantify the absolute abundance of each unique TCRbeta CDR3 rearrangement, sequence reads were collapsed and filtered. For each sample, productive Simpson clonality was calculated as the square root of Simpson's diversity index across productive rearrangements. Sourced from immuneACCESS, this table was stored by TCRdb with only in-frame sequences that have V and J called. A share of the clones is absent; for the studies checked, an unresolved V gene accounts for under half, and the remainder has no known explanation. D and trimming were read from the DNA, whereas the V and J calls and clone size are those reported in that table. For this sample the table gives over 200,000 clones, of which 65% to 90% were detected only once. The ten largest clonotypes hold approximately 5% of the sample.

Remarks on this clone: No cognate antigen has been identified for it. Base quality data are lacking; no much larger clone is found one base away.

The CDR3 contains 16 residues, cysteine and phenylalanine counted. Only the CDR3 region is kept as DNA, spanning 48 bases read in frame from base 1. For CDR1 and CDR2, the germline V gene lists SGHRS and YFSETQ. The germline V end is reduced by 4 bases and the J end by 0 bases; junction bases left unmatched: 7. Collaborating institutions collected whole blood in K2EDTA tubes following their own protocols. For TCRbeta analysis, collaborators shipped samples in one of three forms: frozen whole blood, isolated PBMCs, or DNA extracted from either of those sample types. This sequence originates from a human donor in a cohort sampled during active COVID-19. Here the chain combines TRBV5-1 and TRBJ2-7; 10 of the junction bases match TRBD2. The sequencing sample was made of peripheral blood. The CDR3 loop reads CASSLKAGGISYEQYF. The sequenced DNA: TGCGCCAGCAGCCTAAAAGCGGGGGGGATCTCCTACGAGCAGTACTTC.